The sequence of this T cell receptor beta chain was determined in a study of beta chain features in type 1 diabetes. This clone was seen a handful of times. V dropped 0 bases and J dropped 7 bases, with 12 bases sitting between them. The germline V gene encodes CDR1 GTSNPN and CDR2 SVGIG (reference sequence). The CDR3 totals 13 residues. The sequenced template was cDNA made from the entire isolated RNA. The protocol was immunoSEQ multiplex PCR, while the TCRdb copy is restricted to in-frame clones and leaves out a portion. The data show about 360,000 clones, about 12% seen once. This TCR was recovered from a man aged 18-30 years in good health. Sequencing input: naive CD4+ T cells from blood. The rearrangement links TRBV30 to TRBJ1-2; D gene unclear. CDR3 residues: CAWSVIQSSGYTF. The DNA of the CDR3 is TGTGCCTGGAGTGTAATACAGAGCAGTGGCTACACCTTC.